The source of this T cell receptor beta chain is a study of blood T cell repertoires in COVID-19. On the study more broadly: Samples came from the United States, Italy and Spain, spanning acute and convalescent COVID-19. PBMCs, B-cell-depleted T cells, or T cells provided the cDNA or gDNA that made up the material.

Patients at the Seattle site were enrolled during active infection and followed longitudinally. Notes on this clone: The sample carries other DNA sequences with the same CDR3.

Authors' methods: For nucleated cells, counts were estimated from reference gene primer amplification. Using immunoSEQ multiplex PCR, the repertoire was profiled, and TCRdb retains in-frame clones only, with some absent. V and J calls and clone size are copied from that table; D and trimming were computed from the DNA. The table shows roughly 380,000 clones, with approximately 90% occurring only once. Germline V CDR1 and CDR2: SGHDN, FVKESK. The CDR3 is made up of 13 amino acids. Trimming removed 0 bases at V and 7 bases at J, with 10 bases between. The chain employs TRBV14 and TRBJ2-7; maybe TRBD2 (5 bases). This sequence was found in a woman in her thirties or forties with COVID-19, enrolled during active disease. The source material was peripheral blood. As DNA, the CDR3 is TGTGCCAGCAGCCAAGATCTCGAGGGAGAGCAGTACTTC. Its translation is CASSQDLEGEQYF.